This passage covers 28 T cell receptor beta chains from one sample sequenced in a study of technical replicates of blood from a handful of donors. Using immunoSEQ multiplex PCR, the repertoire was profiled, and TCRdb retains in-frame clones only, with some absent. The sample yields approximately 41,000 clones, around 96% seen once. Sequenced: T cells isolated from PBMCs. Receptor source: a human donor in good health.

The CDR3 nucleotides are TGTGCCAGCAGTTTCGGCGGGAGGGACACCGGGGAGCTGTTTTTT. Protein product: CASSFGGRDTGELFF. The chain joins TRBV2 to TRBJ2-2, with 9 nucleotides matching TRBD2. Germline V CDR1 and CDR2: SNHLY, FYNNEI. The CDR3 totals 15 residues. The J segment lost 3 bases and the V segment lost 5 bases, leaving 4 bases of the junction unmatched.

This rearrangement joins TRBV28 to TRBJ1-2; D unresolved. This CDR3 contains 14 residues. V lost 3 bases, J lost 7 bases, and 15 bases lay in between. CDR1 and CDR2 from the germline V gene are MDHEN and SYDVKM. CDR3 in DNA: TGTGCCAGCAGTTTTCGATCGGTGCTTATTGGCTACACCTTC. The encoded protein is CASSFRSVLIGYTF.

J is TRBJ2-1 and V is TRBV30; tentative D call: TRBD2 (5 bases). V lost 0 bases and J lost 6, with 15 bases in between. This CDR3 region has 15 residues. Germline V gene lookup returns CDR1 GTSNPN and CDR2 SVGIG (reference sequence). The CDR3 nucleotides are TGTGCCTGGAGTGTGGTGGAGGCCTACCGCAATGAGCAGTTCTTC. Its protein is CAWSVVEAYRNEQFF.

The chain carries TRBV6-5 and TRBJ2-5; unclear D gene. This CDR3 is built from 12 residues. Germline V gene sequence: CDR1 MNHEY, CDR2 SVGAGI. V lost 3 bases and J lost 4, with 6 bases in between. Written as DNA, the CDR3 is TGTGCCAGCAGTTATAGTGGAGAGACCCAGTACTTC. Amino acids: CASSYSGETQYF.

The rearrangement uses TRBV6-1 and TRBJ2-7; 10 positions agree with TRBD1. Trimming removed 6 bases from V and 5 bases from J; junction bases left unmatched: 4. The CDR3 length is 13 residues. The germline V gene encodes CDR1 MNHNS and CDR2 SASEGT. The DNA of the CDR3 is TGTGCCAGCAGAAAGACAGGGGGCCACGAGCAGTACTTC. Its translation: CASRKTGGHEQYF.

The chain couples TRBV7-8 to TRBJ2-7; D is unclear. Trimming took off 0 bases at V and 6 bases at J, with 9 bases between the two ends. Germline V CDR1 and CDR2: SGHVS, FQNEAQ. The CDR3 spans 13 residues. The chain's CDR3 is CASSLAGQSEQYF. As DNA, the CDR3 is TGTGCCAGCAGCTTAGCTGGTCAGTCCGAGCAGTACTTC.

The V and J genes are TRBV11-3 and TRBJ2-5; D gene uncertain. Deletions cut 0 bases from V and 0 bases from J, with 11 bases between. CDR3 size: 16 residues. CDR1 and CDR2 from the germline V gene are SGHNT and YENEEA. The CDR3 region has the DNA TGTGCCAGCAGCTTAGATCAAGCTGCGTACCAAGAGACCCAGTACTTC. This codes for CASSLDQAAYQETQYF.

The V and J genes are TRBV18 and TRBJ2-3; D unclear. Trimming pared 6 bases from V and 4 bases from J, leaving 14 bases between. The CDR3 sequence is 14 residues long. CDR1 and CDR2 from the germline V gene are KGHSH and LQKENI. The CDR3 sequence is CASSRNEVPDTQYF. The CDR3 DNA reads TGTGCCAGCTCGCGAAATGAGGTCCCAGATACGCAGTATTTT.

V and J are TRBV7-2 and TRBJ2-7, with TRBD1 identical over 7 bases. This CDR3 spans 13 amino acids. Germline lookup yields CDR1 SGHTA and CDR2 FQGNSA. V shed 4 bases and J 2 bases; nucleotides not matched to a gene: 2. CDR3 sequence: CASSYTGAYEQYF. The CDR3 nucleotides are TGTGCCAGCAGCTATACAGGGGCCTACGAGCAGTACTTC.

The chain employs TRBV27 and TRBJ1-5, with TRBD1 matching over 7 bases. CDR1 and CDR2 from the germline V gene are MNHEY and SMNVEV (reference sequence). The ends lost 6 bases at V and 9 bases at J; junction bases unmatched: 11. The CDR3 loop spans 14 amino acids. CDR3 bases: TGTGCCAGCAGCGCCGGGACAGAGCTGATGCCCCAGCATTTT. Protein product: CASSAGTELMPQHF.

The chain uses TRBV19 and TRBJ2-7; possible D gene TRBD2, 5 bases. V was clipped by 4 bases and J by 5 bases, with 15 bases between them. Germline V gives CDR1 LNHDA, CDR2 SQIVND (reference sequence). This CDR3 is built from 14 residues. The CDR3 bases are TGTGCCAGTAGTAGCAGGAGGTCACTCCACGAGCAGTACTTC. This codes for CASSSRRSLHEQYF.

The chain combines TRBV27 with TRBJ1-4; the match to TRBD1 covers 7 bases. With 4 bases clipped from V and 7 bases from J, the junction kept 9 bases outside the gene matches. Germline V CDR1 and CDR2: MNHEY, SMNVEV (reference sequence). This CDR3 region has 15 residues. CDR3 DNA sequence: TGTGCCAGCAGTTCCATACAGGGGAATTTTGAAAAACTGTTTTTT. It yields the protein CASSSIQGNFEKLFF.

This chain uses TRBV11-1 with TRBJ2-1; TRBD2 agrees at 7 bases. From germline, CDR1 is SGHAT and CDR2 FQDESV (reference sequence). Trimming removed 5 bases from V and 3 bases from J; junction bases left unmatched: 7. This CDR3 is 15 amino acids long. Here the CDR3 reads CASSRLADNYNEQFF. The DNA for the CDR3 is TGTGCCAGCAGCCGACTAGCCGATAACTACAATGAGCAGTTCTTC.

The chain joins TRBV6-5 to TRBJ2-7, with 7 bases identical to TRBD2. V was pared by 5 bases and J by 2 bases, with 9 bases of the junction left unmatched. The CDR3 loop spans 15 amino acids. Germline CDR1 and CDR2: MNHEY and SVGAGI. The CDR3 loop reads CASSKPPGLPYEQYF. The CDR3 DNA reads as TGTGCCAGCAGTAAGCCTCCGGGACTACCCTACGAGCAGTACTTC.

The chain combines TRBV2 with TRBJ1-1; D ambiguous. Germline CDR1 reads SNHLY; CDR2 reads FYNNEI. Trimming left V 10 bases short and J 6 bases short, with 18 bases between. This CDR3 comprises 13 residues. CDR3 nucleotides: TGTGCCACCTCTGGACTTAAGGTCTCTGAAGCTTTCTTT. The encoded protein is CATSGLKVSEAFF.

This clone was observed once. This sequence joins TRBV5-5 and TRBJ2-1; D may be TRBD2 (5 bases). Germline V lookup: CDR1 SGHKS, CDR2 YYEKEE (reference sequence). The V gene lost 1 base and the J gene lost 2 bases, with 7 bases spanning the gap. This CDR3 contains 14 residues. The CDR3 is CASSLIGTYNEQFF. The CDR3 DNA is TGTGCCAGCAGCTTGATCGGGACCTACAATGAGCAGTTCTTC.

The chain couples TRBV28 to TRBJ2-5; TRBD1 matches 7 bases. CDR1 MDHEN and CDR2 SYDVKM come from the germline V gene. The CDR3 is made up of 15 amino acids. J gave up 2 bases and V 5 bases, and 8 bases lay outside the gene matches. In nucleotides, the CDR3 is TGTGCCAGCAGTGAAGGGGGCGCAGGGCAAGAGACCCAGTACTTC. It yields the protein CASSEGGAGQETQYF.

The chain combines TRBV5-6 with TRBJ2-7; TRBD1 agrees at 7 bases. The CDR3 extends over 19 amino acids. The J segment lost 2 bases and the V segment lost 3 bases, leaving 20 bases of the junction unmatched. Germline CDR1 and CDR2: SGHDT and YYEEEE. The CDR3 nucleotides read TGTGCCAGCAGCTACCGCCCGGGACAGCTCCTCTACTATACCTACGAGCAGTACTTC. Translation: CASSYRPGQLLYYTYEQYF. The full variable domain, its missing parts supplied by reference TRBV5-6 and TRBJ2-7, is DAGVTQSPTHLIKTRGQQVTLRCSPKSGHDTVSWYQQALGQGPQFIFQYYEEEERQRGNFPDRFSGHQFPNYSSELNVNALLLGDSALYLCASSYRPGQLLYYTYEQYFGPGTRLTVT.

The chain recombines TRBV6-6 with TRBJ1-5, with D perhaps TRBD1 (6 bases). The V end lost 8 bases, the J end lost 2 bases, and 10 bases lay between the germline ends. The CDR3 is made up of 13 amino acids. From germline, CDR1 is MNHNY and CDR2 SVGAGI (reference sequence). Here the CDR3 reads CASGGRGNQPQHF. The CDR3 DNA is TGTGCCAGCGGGGGCCGGGGCAATCAGCCCCAGCATTTT.

The chain employs TRBV7-9 and TRBJ1-4, with TRBD1 matching over 7 bases. The CDR3 is 14 residues long. V lost 7 bases and J lost 4; bases outside the gene matches: 6. Germline V lookup: CDR1 SEHNR, CDR2 FQNEAQ (reference sequence). CDR3 in amino acids: CASNTGQFNEKLFF. The CDR3 DNA is TGTGCCAGCAACACGGGACAGTTTAATGAAAAACTGTTTTTT.

The J gene is TRBJ2-1, the V gene TRBV2; 9 positions agree with TRBD1. This CDR3 contains 15 residues. Unmatched junction bases numbered 14, after V lost 8 bases and J lost 9 bases. Germline-derived CDR1 and CDR2 are SNHLY and FYNNEI. CDR3 DNA sequence: TGTGCCAGCCTCGAGACGGGACAGGGATTTAGTGAGCAGTTCTTC. It is translated as CASLETGQGFSEQFF.

V and J are TRBV7-9 and TRBJ2-6, with 7 bases identical to TRBD2. The germline CDR1 and CDR2 sequences are SEHNR and FQNEAQ (reference sequence). This CDR3 has 18 amino acids. After removal of 4 bases from V and 5 bases from J, the junction contained 14 bases not matched to a gene. In DNA, the CDR3 is TGTGCCAGCAGCTCCCACCTCCCGGGAGGTATTTGGGCCAACGTCCTGACTTTC. Translated, it gives CASSSHLPGGIWANVLTF. The full variable domain, with the rest looked up from reference TRBV7-9 and TRBJ2-6, is DTGVSQNPRHKITKRGQNVTFRCDPISEHNRLYWYRQTLGQGPEFLTYFQNEAQLEKSRLLSDRFSAERPKGSFSTLEIQRTEQGDSAMYLCASSSHLPGGIWANVLTFGAGSRLTVL.

The genes are TRBV4-1 and TRBJ1-5; a weak D match, TRBD1 (5 bases). In germline, CDR1 is MGHRA, CDR2 YSYEKL. V was clipped by 4 bases and J by 0 bases, with 10 bases between them. The CDR3 has 15 residues. CDR3 loop: CASSRTQDSNQPQHF. CDR3 bases: TGCGCCAGCAGCCGGACACAGGATAGCAATCAGCCCCAGCATTTT.

DNA for the CDR3: TGTGCCAGCACGCCGGGAGATTACGAGCAGTACTTC. This sequence encodes CASTPGDYEQYF. V gene TRBV2 combines with J gene TRBJ2-7, with a possible D match to TRBD2 (6 bases). The V and J ends lost 7 bases and 4 bases respectively, with 11 bases between them. The CDR3 length is 12 residues. Germline CDR1 is SNHLY and CDR2 is FYNNEI.

The chain has TRBV28 and TRBJ2-7; TRBD1 agrees at 7 bases. CDR1 is MDHEN and CDR2 is SYDVKM in the germline V gene. The CDR3 is 13 amino acids. V trimming: 4 bases; J trimming: 3 bases; junction bases outside the gene matches: 3. DNA for the CDR3: TGTGCCAGCAGTTACGGGACAGTCTACGAGCAGTACTTC. This sequence encodes CASSYGTVYEQYF.

The rearrangement joins TRBV15 to TRBJ2-1; D is perhaps TRBD1 (6 bases). The CDR3 extends over 16 amino acids. Per germline, CDR1 LNHNV and CDR2 YYDKDF (reference sequence). The V end lost 0 bases, the J end lost 7 bases, and 16 bases lay between the germline ends. DNA of the CDR3: TGTGCCACCAGCAGAGAACGGGGTACAGGGATGAATGAGCAGTTCTTC. Its translation: CATSRERGTGMNEQFF.

The chain combines TRBV29-1 with TRBJ1-1; possibly TRBD1 for D (5 bases). CDR1 SQVTM and CDR2 ANQGSEA come from the germline V gene. The CDR3 spans 13 residues. V lost 7 bases to trimming and J lost 1 base, with 13 bases between them. The CDR3 spells CSAETDRNTEAFF. The CDR3 DNA reads as TGCAGCGCAGAGACAGACAGGAACACTGAAGCTTTCTTT. Full variable domain (remainder filled in from reference TRBV29-1 and TRBJ1-1): SAVISQKPSRDICQRGTSLTIQCQVDSQVTMMFWYRQQPGQSLTLIATANQGSEATYESGFVIDKFPISRPNLTFSTLTVSNMSPEDSSIYLCSAETDRNTEAFFGQGTRLTVV.

A note on this clone: The junction departs from the called germline gene at one end, perhaps through a read error. This sequence joins TRBV7-7 and TRBJ2-7; 9 bases align to TRBD1. CDR3 length: 14 amino acids. CDR1 is SSHAT, CDR2 FNYEAQ, per germline (reference sequence). The CDR3 DNA follows: TGTGCTAGCAGCTTAGGGACAGGGCCCTACGAGCAGTACTTC. Its translation is CASSLGTGPYEQYF.